The 24 T cell receptor beta chains below come from one sample, sequenced in a study of OX40 agonist ivuxolimab in advanced cancers. Assay used: immunoSEQ multiplex PCR; TCRdb lists only in-frame clones, some missing. The repertoire includes roughly 90,000 clones, roughly 89% of them detected once, and 0.79% sits in the top ten. The input for sequencing was CD4+ or CD8+ T cells sorted from blood, taken in a trial of the OX40 agonist ivuxolimab. The receptor source for this set is an adult with an advanced solid tumor such as melanoma, head and neck, liver or kidney cancer.

The rearrangement uses TRBV6-5 and TRBJ1-6; no definite D call. The germline gives CDR1 MNHEY, CDR2 SVGAGI. Trimming stripped 7 bases from V and 8 bases from J, with 12 bases between. This CDR3 region has 13 residues. CDR3 sequence: CASKWGDDSPLHF. In nucleotides, the CDR3 is TGTGCCAGCAAGTGGGGAGATGATTCACCCCTCCACTTT.

The genes are TRBV4-2 and TRBJ1-2; the D gene is possibly TRBD1 (6 bases). This CDR3 comprises 15 residues. CDR1 and CDR2 from the germline V gene are LGHNA and YNFKEQ. V lost 1 base and J lost 3, with 12 bases in between. CDR3 residues: CASSQVPGTHYGYTF. The CDR3 bases are TGTGCCAGCAGCCAAGTGCCCGGGACACACTATGGCTACACCTTC.

V is TRBV6-5 and J is TRBJ1-3, with D hard to call. The CDR3 is made up of 13 amino acids. Germline CDR1 is MNHEY and CDR2 is SVGAGI. V was trimmed by 6 bases and J by 0 bases, leaving 6 bases between them. The CDR3 spells CASRPFSGNTIYF. The CDR3 DNA follows: TGTGCCAGCAGGCCGTTCTCTGGAAACACCATATATTTT.

The chain is built from TRBV30 and TRBJ2-3; TRBD1 matches at 9 bases. This CDR3 spans 15 amino acids. Trimming removed 2 bases from V and 6 bases from J; junction bases left unmatched: 9. Germline assignment: CDR1 GTSNPN and CDR2 SVGIG (reference sequence). The CDR3 coding sequence is TGTGCCTGGAGTCCCGGACAGGGGATCAGGGATACGCAGTATTTT. Translated: CAWSPGQGIRDTQYF.

V is TRBV7-2 and J is TRBJ2-7; no clear D gene. This CDR3 contains 11 residues. V was cut by 2 bases and J by 3 bases, with 2 bases left in between. The germline V gene encodes CDR1 SGHTA and CDR2 FQGNSA. CDR3 nucleotide sequence: TGTGCCAGCAGCTTACTCTACGAGCAGTACTTC. This translates into CASSLLYEQYF.

The chain has TRBV5-1 and TRBJ2-5; D could derive from TRBD1 or TRBD2 (5 bases each). The CDR3 has 17 amino acids. Germline CDR1 reads SGHRS; CDR2 reads YFSETQ. Trimming removed 4 bases at V and 4 bases at J, with 23 bases between. CDR3 coding DNA: TGCGCCAGCAGCCGACAAGACCACACAGGTGCGGGAGAGACCCAGTACTTC. Translating gives CASSRQDHTGAGETQYF.

The chain is built from TRBV21-1 and TRBJ2-7; the D call in the table, TRBD2, was not verified against the DNA. TRBV21-1 is flagged as a pseudogene. CDR3 length: 17 amino acids. CDR3 coding DNA: TGTGCCAGCAGCCGGTGGCTAGCGGGGGGGTACTCCTACGAGCAGTACTTC. It yields the protein CASSRWLAGGYSYEQYF.

V is TRBV30 and J is TRBJ1-1; D gene unclear. V lost 5 bases to trimming and J lost 4 bases, with 14 bases between them. The CDR3 is 13 residues long. The V gene's germline CDR1 is GTSNPN and CDR2 SVGIG (reference sequence). CDR3 in amino acids: CAWSGQYSTEAFF. In DNA form, the CDR3 reads TGTGCCTGGTCTGGCCAGTACAGCACTGAAGCTTTCTTT. Filled out from reference TRBV30 and TRBJ1-1, the complete variable domain reads SQTIHQWPATLVQPVGSPLSLECTVEGTSNPNLYWYRQAAGRGLQLLFYSVGIGQISSEVPQNLSASRPQDRQFILSSKKLLLSDSGFYLCAWSGQYSTEAFFGQGTRLTVV.

The chain carries TRBV6-6 and TRBJ2-3, with a tentative D call TRBD2 (6 bases). The CDR3 is 16 residues long. V lost 5 bases and J lost 4, with 19 bases in between. In germline, CDR1 is MNHNY, CDR2 SVGAGI (reference sequence). The CDR3 DNA sequence: TGTGCCAGCAGTCCCGACGGGCAGGGAGGCGCAGATACGCAGTATTTT. Protein: CASSPDGQGGADTQYF.

The gene calls are TRBV9 and TRBJ2-3; D is tentatively TRBD1 or TRBD2 (6 bases each). The CDR3 runs to 16 residues. CDR1 is SGDLS and CDR2 is YYNGEE in the germline V gene. The V and J ends lost 0 bases and 4 bases respectively, with 15 bases between them. Here the CDR3 reads CASSVEIAGGPDTQYF. Here the CDR3 DNA reads TGTGCCAGCAGCGTAGAAATAGCTGGGGGGCCAGATACGCAGTATTTT. Looking up the rest from reference TRBV9 and TRBJ2-3 gives the full variable domain: DSGVTQTPKHLITATGQRVTLRCSPRSGDLSVYWYQQSLDQGLQFLIQYYNGEERAKGNILERFSAQQFPDLHSELNLSSLELGDSALYFCASSVEIAGGPDTQYFGPGTRLTVL.

V is TRBV27 and J is TRBJ1-1; D gene uncertain. CDR1 MNHEY and CDR2 SMNVEV come from the germline V gene (reference sequence). The CDR3 covers 14 residues. Deletions cut 7 bases from V and 1 base from J, with 13 bases between. Here the CDR3 reads CASTSWPENTEAFF. CDR3 nucleotide sequence: TGTGCCAGCACCTCATGGCCAGAGAACACTGAAGCTTTCTTT.

V gene TRBV7-9 combines with J gene TRBJ1-2; tentatively, D is TRBD1 (5 bases). The V gene's germline CDR1 is SEHNR and CDR2 FQNEAQ (reference sequence). Deletions cut 2 bases from V and 3 bases from J, with 13 bases between. The CDR3 has 15 residues. CDR3 sequence (DNA): TGTGCCAGCAGCTTATCTTCTGCGGGGGACTATGGCTACACCTTC. It codes for CASSLSSAGDYGYTF.

This rearrangement joins TRBV19 to TRBJ1-1; TRBD1 agrees at 7 bases. Per germline, CDR1 LNHDA and CDR2 SQIVND (reference sequence). The CDR3 runs 12 residues. Trimming removed 5 bases from V and 5 bases from J; junction bases left unmatched: 2. CDR3 residues: CASSYRGTEAFF. In DNA form, the CDR3 reads TGTGCCAGTAGTTACAGGGGTACTGAAGCTTTCTTT.

The rearrangement uses TRBV28 and TRBJ1-1; no reliable D call. With 7 bases removed from V and 0 bases from J, the gap between germline ends came to 9 bases. The CDR3 contains 13 residues. Germline CDR1 and CDR2: MDHEN and SYDVKM. This CDR3 reads CASNAEVNTEAFF. The CDR3 DNA reads as TGTGCCAGCAACGCGGAAGTGAACACTGAAGCTTTCTTT.

The V call is TRBV30, the J call TRBJ1-2; no clear D gene. The V end was cut by 0 bases, the J end by 10 bases, with 6 bases between. CDR1 is GTSNPN and CDR2 is SVGIG in the germline V gene (reference sequence). The CDR3 has 10 residues. CDR3 region: CAWSVTAYTF. In nucleotides, the CDR3 is TGTGCCTGGAGTGTCACAGCCTACACCTTC.

The chain is built from TRBV14 and TRBJ2-3; a weak D match, TRBD2 (6 bases). The CDR3 has 13 amino acids. Trimming pared 3 bases from V and 9 bases from J, leaving 13 bases between. Germline-derived CDR1 and CDR2 are SGHDN and FVKESK. CDR3 loop: CASSQSGDRTQYF. The DNA for the CDR3 is TGTGCCAGCAGCCAGTCGGGAGACAGAACGCAGTATTTT. The whole variable domain, filled in from reference TRBV14 and TRBJ2-3, reads EAGVTQFPSHSVIEKGQTVTLRCDPISGHDNLYWYRRVMGKEIKFLLHFVKESKQDESGMPNNRFLAERTGGTYSTLKVQPAELEDSGVYFCASSQSGDRTQYFGPGTRLTVL.

The V call is TRBV9, the J call TRBJ1-6; 9 nucleotides agree with TRBD1. From germline, CDR1 is SGDLS and CDR2 YYNGEE. J lost 7 bases, V lost 3 bases, and 5 bases had no gene match. The CDR3 is 15 amino acids. Here the CDR3 DNA reads TGTGCCAGCAGCGCCTCCGGGACAGGGAATTCACCCCTCCACTTT. Amino acid sequence: CASSASGTGNSPLHF.

The rearrangement links TRBV20-1 to TRBJ1-2; D call uncertain. V lost 4 bases to trimming and J lost 7 bases, with 1 base between them. The CDR3 extends over 8 amino acids. The germline gives CDR1 DFQATT, CDR2 SNEGSKA (reference sequence). The CDR3, as DNA: TGCAGTGCTATTGGCTACACCTTC. This gives the protein CSAIGYTF.

The chain combines TRBV11-2 with TRBJ2-3; D is possibly TRBD1 (6 bases). CDR3 length: 14 amino acids. CDR1 is SGHAT, CDR2 FQNNGV, per germline. V lost 5 bases and J 1 base, leaving 10 bases between the germline ends. The CDR3 sequence: CASSASGGTDTQYF. The CDR3 DNA follows: TGTGCCAGCAGCGCCTCAGGGGGCACAGATACGCAGTATTTT.

Here the CDR3 DNA reads TGTGCCAGTAGTCTCCGGGACAGTATCTACGAGCAGTACTTC. This encodes CASSLRDSIYEQYF. The rearrangement joins TRBV19 to TRBJ2-7, with 7 bases fitting TRBD1. The CDR3 has 14 residues. Germline V gives CDR1 LNHDA, CDR2 SQIVND (reference sequence). J lost 3 bases, V lost 5 bases, and 7 bases had no gene match.

The rearrangement uses TRBV18 and TRBJ2-7; D might be TRBD1 (6 bases). Trimming removed 0 bases at V and 6 bases at J, with 9 bases between. Per the germline V gene, CDR1 is KGHSH and CDR2 is LQKENI. CDR3 size: 13 residues. CDR3: CASSPPDSFEQYF. The CDR3 region has the DNA TGTGCCAGCTCACCACCGGACAGTTTCGAGCAGTACTTC.

V usage is TRBV5-8 and J usage is TRBJ2-7; TRBD1 matches 12 bases. CDR3 length: 15 amino acids. Germline CDR1 SGHTS, CDR2 YDEGEE. The V segment lost 3 bases and the J segment 4 bases; nucleotides outside the gene matches: 5. The CDR3 loop reads CASSSRDRGLYEQYF. The CDR3 DNA sequence: TGTGCCAGCAGCTCCCGGGACAGGGGGCTTTACGAGCAGTACTTC. The complete variable domain, with remaining parts taken from reference TRBV5-8 and TRBJ2-7, reads EAGVTQSPTHLIKTRGQQATLRCSPISGHTSVYWYQQALGLGLQFLLWYDEGEERNRGNFPPRFSGRQFPNYSSELNVNALELEDSALYLCASSSRDRGLYEQYFGPGTRLTVT.

The chain joins TRBV10-3 to TRBJ1-5; no clear D. The CDR3 spans 15 residues. Per the germline V gene, CDR1 is ENHRY and CDR2 is SYGVKD. V lost 2 bases to trimming and J lost 3 bases, with 11 bases between them. The CDR3 DNA sequence: TGTGCCATCAGTGAGGGTTCAATGGTCAATCAGCCCCAGCATTTT. It encodes CAISEGSMVNQPQHF.

V gene TRBV6-4 combines with J gene TRBJ1-5; the D is unclear. The CDR3 is 13 amino acids. Germline lookup yields CDR1 MRHNA and CDR2 SNTAGT. V shed 2 bases and J shed 6 bases, with 8 bases lying between them. The CDR3 reads CASSDVLGQPQHF. CDR3 bases: TGTGCCAGCAGTGACGTTTTGGGTCAGCCCCAGCATTTT.